Shown below are 7 T cell receptor beta chains from a single sample sequenced in a study of blood T cell repertoires in COVID-19. Method: immunoSEQ multiplex PCR; TCRdb's copy keeps in-frame clones and lacks some. The data contain 150,000 to 200,000 clones, around 85% of them seen just once; the ten biggest clones take up about 3.3%. Sequencing was done on a sample of peripheral blood. These receptors all stem from a human donor with acute or convalescent COVID-19. The donor label of this sample is uncertain.

This clone was seen a few times. CDR3 nucleotides: TGTGCCTGGAGTCCCAGGGGGCTCGGCGAAGCTTTCTTT. It specifies CAWSPRGLGEAFF. The chain couples TRBV30 to TRBJ1-1; 8 positions agree with TRBD1. The CDR3 runs 13 residues. V gave up 2 bases and J gave up 8 bases; unmatched junction bases: 7. Germline V CDR1 and CDR2: GTSNPN, SVGIG (reference sequence). Combining the CDR3 with reference TRBV30 and TRBJ1-1 gives the whole variable domain SQTIHQWPATLVQPVGSPLSLECTVEGTSNPNLYWYRQAAGRGLQLLFYSVGIGQISSEVPQNLSASRPQDRQFILSSKKLLLSDSGFYLCAWSPRGLGEAFFGQGTRLTVV.

The chain is built from TRBV2 and TRBJ1-5; no clear D gene. Germline V CDR1 and CDR2: SNHLY, FYNNEI. The CDR3 covers 14 residues. The V end lost 3 bases, the J end lost 5 bases, and 11 bases lay between the germline ends. CDR3 in DNA: TGTGCCAGCAGTGAGACGGCAGGCGATCAGCCCCAGCATTTT. Its protein product is CASSETAGDQPQHF.

CDR3 protein: CASSAWDSPNYGYTF. The CDR3 DNA sequence: TGTGCCAGCAGCGCCTGGGACAGCCCCAACTATGGCTACACCTTC. The rearrangement joins TRBV7-9 to TRBJ1-2, with 7 positions matching TRBD1. The CDR3 has 15 amino acids. Losses at the gene ends were 5 bases for V and 2 bases for J; bases not matched to a gene: 8. CDR1 SEHNR and CDR2 FQNEAQ come from the germline V gene (reference sequence).

The V call is TRBV10-3, the J call TRBJ1-1; D gene ambiguous. CDR1 and CDR2 (germline): ENHRY, SYGVKD. Trimming removed 9 bases from V and 1 base from J, with 6 bases in between. This CDR3 region has 11 residues. The CDR3 DNA follows: TGTGCCATTAGAGAGAACACTGAAGCTTTCTTT. This sequence encodes CAIRENTEAFF.

The genes are TRBV19 and TRBJ1-1, with D perhaps matching TRBD1 (6 bases). Germline loops: CDR1 LNHDA, CDR2 SQIVND (reference sequence). The CDR3 runs to 14 residues. The V and J ends lost 5 bases and 0 bases respectively, with 10 bases between them. CDR3 sequence: CASSVDRLNTEAFF. CDR3 nucleotides: TGTGCCAGTAGTGTGGACAGATTGAACACTGAAGCTTTCTTT. The whole variable domain, filled in from reference TRBV19 and TRBJ1-1, reads DGGITQSPKYLFRKEGQNVTLSCEQNLNHDAMYWYRQDPGQGLRLIYYSQIVNDFQKGDIAEGYSVSREKKESFPLTVTSAQKNPTAFYLCASSVDRLNTEAFFGQGTRLTVV.

As for this clone: This sample includes further DNA sequences coding for the same CDR3. The CDR3 DNA reads TGTGCCAGCTCACCCGGGCGGGACTACGAGCAGTACTTC. Amino acid sequence: CASSPGRDYEQYF. This sequence joins TRBV18 and TRBJ2-7; possibly TRBD2 for D (6 bases). CDR3 size: 13 residues. Trimming stripped 3 bases from V and 3 bases from J, with 9 bases between. Germline CDR1 and CDR2: KGHSH and LQKENI.

The chain combines TRBV3-1 (or the pseudogene TRBV3-2) with TRBJ2-1, with D tentatively TRBD2 (5 bases). V was pared by 0 bases and J by 4 bases, with 13 bases between. The CDR3 contains 16 residues. CDR1 is LGHDT, CDR2 YNNKEL, per germline (reference sequence). The CDR3 bases are TGTGCCAGCAGCCAAGATAGTAAAACTAGTTACAATGAGCAGTTCTTC. Translation: CASSQDSKTSYNEQFF.